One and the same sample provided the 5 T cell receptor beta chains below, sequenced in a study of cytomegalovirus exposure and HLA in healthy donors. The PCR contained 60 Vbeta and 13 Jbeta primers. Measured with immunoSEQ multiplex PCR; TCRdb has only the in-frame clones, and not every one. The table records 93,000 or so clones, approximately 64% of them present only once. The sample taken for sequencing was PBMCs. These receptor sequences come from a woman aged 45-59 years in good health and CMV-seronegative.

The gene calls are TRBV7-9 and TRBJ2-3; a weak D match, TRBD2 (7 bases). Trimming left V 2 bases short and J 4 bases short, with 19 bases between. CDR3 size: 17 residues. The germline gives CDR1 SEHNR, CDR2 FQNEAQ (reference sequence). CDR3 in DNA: TGTGCCAGCAGCTTATCCGGGGGGCGGAGGGGGTCAGATACGCAGTATTTT. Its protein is CASSLSGGRRGSDTQYF.

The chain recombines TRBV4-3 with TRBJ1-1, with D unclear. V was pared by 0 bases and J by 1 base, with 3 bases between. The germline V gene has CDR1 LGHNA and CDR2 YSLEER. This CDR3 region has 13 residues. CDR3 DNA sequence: TGCGCCAGCAGCCAAGATAGGAACACTGAAGCTTTCTTT. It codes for CASSQDRNTEAFF.

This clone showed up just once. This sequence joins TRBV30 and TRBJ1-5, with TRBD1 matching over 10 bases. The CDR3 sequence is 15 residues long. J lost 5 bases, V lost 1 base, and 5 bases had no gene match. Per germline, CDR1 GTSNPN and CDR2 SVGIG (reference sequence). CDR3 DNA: TGTGCCTGGAGTGGGGGACAGGGGTTCGATCAGCCCCAGCATTTT. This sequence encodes CAWSGGQGFDQPQHF.

The CDR3: CASSTGWGEDEKLFF. CDR3 nucleotide sequence: TGTGCCAGCAGCACCGGCTGGGGAGAGGATGAAAAACTGTTTTTT. The genes are TRBV5-4 and TRBJ1-4, with D unresolved. The V end lost 4 bases, the J end lost 6 bases, and 16 bases lay between the germline ends. The CDR3 loop spans 15 amino acids. Germline lookup yields CDR1 SGHNT and CDR2 YYREEE (reference sequence). Based on the CDR3 plus reference TRBV5-4 and TRBJ1-4, the full variable domain is ETGVTQSPTHLIKTRGQQVTLRCSSQSGHNTVSWYQQALGQGPQFIFQYYREEENGRGNFPPRFSGLQFPNYSSELNVNALELDDSALYLCASSTGWGEDEKLFFGSGTQLSVL.

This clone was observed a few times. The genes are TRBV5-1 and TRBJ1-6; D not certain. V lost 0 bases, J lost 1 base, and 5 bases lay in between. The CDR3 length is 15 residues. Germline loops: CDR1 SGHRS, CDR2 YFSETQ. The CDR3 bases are TGCGCCAGCAGCTTGGCGGGGTCCTATAATTCACCCCTCCACTTT. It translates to CASSLAGSYNSPLHF.